This T cell receptor (beta chain) was profiled in a study of cytomegalovirus exposure and HLA in healthy donors. Whole-study context: A previous analysis identified around 120 million unique TCR beta sequences derived from 180 million or so T cells. Of all 370 or so donors who were genotyped, roughly 81% belonged to the Caucasian-associated ancestry cluster.

The PCR ran on 60 Vbeta and 13 Jbeta primers. Only in-frame clones appear in the TCRdb table, and some are missing; sequencing was by immunoSEQ multiplex PCR. Here the sample spans about 200,000 clones, around 80% being singletons. Study conclusions and caveats: An analysis that came later showed most CMV-associated TCR beta chains appearing HLA-restricted.

This clone was seen a few times. What it binds is unknown. The CDR3 is made up of 14 amino acids. Germline-derived CDR1 and CDR2 are SGHKS and YYEKEE (reference sequence). J was trimmed by 5 bases and V by 3 bases; bases with no gene match: 3. The chain has TRBV5-5 and TRBJ2-7, with TRBD1 identical over 12 bases. Source material: PBMCs. This clonotype was sampled from a woman aged 25 to 39 in good health and CMV-seropositive. The CDR3 DNA reads as TGTGCCAGCAGCTGGGACAGGGGGCGCGACGAGCAGTACTTC. This encodes CASSWDRGRDEQYF.